This record concerns one T cell receptor (beta chain) sequence. Its specificity is not known. The sample originates from a study of post-analysis software for immune sequencing data. Study results and limitations: Comparison of patients with controls showed about 5 TRBV segments more frequent in patients, TRBV5-6, TRBV5-1 and TRBV20-1 among them.

Unique molecular identifiers were present in the TCR beta cDNA libraries. Researchers reported 520,000 or so cDNA molecules coming from approximately 1 to 10 million T cells. From the PCR reads, TCRdb called clonotypes with MiXCR, one entry per CDR3 protein. This sample has about half a million distinct CDR3 sequences, with approximately 34% found just once. Germline CDR1 and CDR2: SGHTA and FQGTGA. The CDR3 spans 15 residues. After removal of 2 bases from V and 9 bases from J, the junction contained 8 bases not matched to a gene. This sequence joins TRBV7-3 and TRBJ2-1, with 9 bases fitting TRBD2. Sequencing was performed on blood. The clonotype originates from a girl between 2 and 17 years old with multiple sclerosis. The CDR3 nucleotides read TGTGCCAGCAGCTTAGGCGGGGGGGCCGGTAGTGAGCAGTTCTTC. Protein: CASSLGGGAGSEQFF.